This TCR beta chain was identified in a study of blood T cell repertoires in COVID-19. Study-level information: Some COVID-19 samples were acute and others convalescent; all came from the United States, Italy and Spain. T cells, B-cell-depleted T cells, or PBMCs supplied cDNA or gDNA.

Authors' analysis steps: Cell counts per sample came from amplifying reference gene primers. Assay used: immunoSEQ multiplex PCR; TCRdb lists only in-frame clones, some missing. The DNA gave D and trimming, while V, J and clone size come from that table. The table lists fewer than 250,000 clones, approximately 91% of them singletons, with around 0.7% in the top ten. Germline CDR1 reads MGHRA; CDR2 reads YSYEKL. J was trimmed by 0 bases and V by 1 base; bases with no gene match: 3. CDR3 length: 16 amino acids. The sequenced sample was peripheral blood. The V call is TRBV4-1, the J call TRBJ2-1, with TRBD2 matching over 7 bases. The clonotype comes from a man aged 35 to 55 with acute or convalescent COVID-19. In nucleotides, the CDR3 is TGCGCCAGCAGCCAAGGTCTAGCGGACTCCTACAATGAGCAGTTCTTC. Translation: CASSQGLADSYNEQFF.